This TCR beta chain was retrieved from a study of shared clonotypes between healthy human individuals. About the study: Three CD4 naive, three CD4 memory, two CD8 naive and one CD8 memory plate were used per donor.

TCRdb's table, derived via immunoSEQ multiplex PCR, lists solely in-frame clones and lacks some. The sample records millions of clones, 85% to 95% being singletons. The CDR3 spans 15 residues. V gave up 4 bases and J gave up 14 bases; unmatched junction bases: 12. The germline V gene has CDR1 MNHEY and CDR2 SVGAGI. This TCR was sampled from a man between 18 and 35 years old in good health. Some clones in this sample may be carry-over from other donors' samples. The sequenced sample was naive CD4+ T cells from PBMCs. Subset described: CD45RA+ positively selected. The rearrangement links TRBV6-5 to TRBJ2-3; 13 bases fit TRBD2. The CDR3 DNA is TGTGCCAGCAGTTCCGGGACTAGCGGGGCCAGGCCCAGGTATTTT. It encodes CASSSGTSGARPRYF.